This T cell receptor beta chain was retrieved from a study of CD8 T cells in Susac syndrome. About the study: Within the sequenced group of Susac syndrome patients, about 6 showed active disease and roughly eight were in remission. Overall study results and limits: Susac-specific public clones in total CD8+ repertoires numbered sixteen; in CD8+ TEMRA repertoires, they numbered about 5.

FACS was used to enrich TEMRA cells, whereas the CD8+ and CD4+ T cells were obtained by negative isolation. V lost 5 bases, J lost 5 bases, and 7 bases stayed unmatched. Germline CDR1 and CDR2: DFQATT and SNEGSKA (reference sequence). The CDR3 runs 13 residues. About this clonotype itself: Its antigen is not identified.

When the RNA was reverse transcribed, random hexamers were used with an input of about 0.5 to 1 ug. A multiplex approach, immunoSEQ multiplex PCR, amplified TCR beta CDR3 across 54 Vbeta and 13 Jbeta. TCRdb independently ran MiXCR on the immunoSEQ multiplex PCR reads; one entry per CDR3 protein. Here the sample spans 65,000 to 100,000 distinct CDR3 sequences, 95% to 96% being singletons. Sequencing used CD8+ T cells from PBMCs. The clonotype was recovered from a human donor with Susac syndrome. V usage is TRBV20-1 and J usage is TRBJ2-5, with 8 bases that match TRBD1. In DNA, the CDR3 is TGCAGTGCTCAGGGGGCGCAAAGGGAGACCCAGTACTTC. This encodes CSAQGAQRETQYF.